The TCR beta chain described here comes from a study of OX40 agonist ivuxolimab in advanced cancers. Describing the broader study: Ivuxolimab was a fully human IgG2 agonistic monoclonal antibody targeting the costimulatory receptor OX40 (CD134). Intravenous ivuxolimab was administered to patients every 2 weeks at six dose levels: 0.01, 0.1, 0.3, 1.5, 3 and 10 mg/kg. Among the roughly 52 dose-escalation patients, about 19 had hepatocellular carcinoma, around 15 melanoma, 9 renal cell carcinoma and 9 head and neck cancer. A male proportion of approximately 83% and a mean age of around 60 years, ranging from roughly 20 to 80, were recorded for the dose-escalation cohort. Prior anti-PD-1, anti-PD-L1 or anti-CTLA-4 therapy was permitted, and 40% of dose-escalation patients had received checkpoint inhibitors. Partial responses were achieved by three dose-escalation patients, of whom one had hepatocellular carcinoma and two had cutaneous melanoma. The point of sequencing TCRbeta in the periphery was to test whether ivuxolimab changed TCR sequence diversity and drove clonal T-cell expansion. The paper describes the monotherapy dose-escalation part (N = 52 patients) of the phase I trial of ivuxolimab. Paper-wide results and their limitations: The antigen specificity of the clonally expanded peripheral T cells was not determined. Low levels of normalized T-cell clonal expansion were also seen in some patients who did not respond. At doses of 0.1 to 3.0 mg/kg, clonal expansion of both CD4+ and CD8+ blood T cells was observed from baseline to week 6. After ivuxolimab, expanded clones were on average more numerous among CD8+ T cells than among CD4+ T cells. In the 0.1-3.0 mg/kg groups, partial responders had among the lowest normalized peripheral clonal expansion, particularly in CD8+ T cells.

For sequencing of the TCRbeta CDR3 region, genomic DNA was extracted from the sorted cells. The immunoSEQ Assay was used for sequencing of TCRbeta CDR3 regions. This is the immuneACCESS table as TCRdb keeps it, with only in-frame sequences that have V and J called. A part of the clones is gone; compared with another copy, unresolved V genes explain less than half, and the rest is unexplained. For this sample the table gives around 29,000 clones, of which about 86% were detected only once. 28% of the sample belongs to the ten largest clones. The trial excluded patients who had a history of autoimmune disease or who were on systemic immunosuppression. In every dose cohort, peripheral blood was drawn for TCR sequencing at baseline, cycle 4 day 1, and cycle 7 day 1. The samples were drawn from a first-in-human, open-label, multicenter phase I dose-escalation trial of ivuxolimab. The trial enrolled adults with locally advanced or metastatic head and neck squamous cell, hepatocellular, melanoma or renal cell carcinoma. Before TCR sequencing, CD4+ and CD8+ T cells were separately sorted from peripheral blood.

Comments on this clone: No cognate antigen has been identified for it. No base qualities exist here, and no much larger clone lies one base off it.

CDR1 and CDR2, per the germline V gene (reference sequence), are MNHEY and SMNVEV. Trimming at the junction amounts to 4 bases on V and 3 bases on J, and the germline ends lie 10 bases apart. Including cysteine and phenylalanine, the CDR3 has 13 amino acids. Only the CDR3 portion is preserved as DNA: 39 bases, with reading frame beginning at the first base. The sample consisted of CD4+ or CD8+ T cells sorted from blood, taken in a trial of the OX40 agonist ivuxolimab. This TCR was sampled from an adult with an advanced solid tumor such as melanoma, head and neck, liver or kidney cancer. The rearrangement joined TRBV27 to TRBJ2-7; no D gene is confidently identified. Here the CDR3 is given as CASSSNPLYEQYF. In nucleotide form, the sequence is TGTGCCAGCAGTTCTAACCCCCTCTACGAGCAGTACTTC.